One sample yielded the 20 T cell receptor beta chains listed below, sequenced in a study of human T cells and chemical hapten exposure. Someone pulled total RNA out of unfractionated whole blood. A single record per CDR3 protein comes from TCRdb applying MiXCR to the 5' RACE reads. Among 95,000 to 120,000 distinct CDR3 sequences, approximately 20% were seen once, and the ten largest hold 2.5% to 3%. These receptors came from a human donor in good health.

The chain employs TRBV3-1 and TRBJ2-7, with 9 bases fitting TRBD1. Germline V gives CDR1 LGHDT, CDR2 YNNKEL (reference sequence). The CDR3 has 14 residues. The V and J ends lost 4 bases and 6 bases, in that order; junction bases with no gene match: 7. CDR3 amino acids: CASSRPGTGSEQYF. In DNA form, the CDR3 reads TGTGCCAGCAGCCGGCCAGGGACAGGGTCCGAGCAGTACTTC.

This clonotype turned up a few times. The chain carries TRBV5-4 and TRBJ1-6, with 8 bases fitting TRBD1. Germline-derived CDR1 and CDR2 are SGHNT and YYREEE (reference sequence). The J segment lost 10 bases and the V segment lost 4 bases, leaving 13 bases of the junction unmatched. This CDR3 is built from 16 residues. CDR3 residues: CASSLDHQGANSPLHF. The CDR3 nucleotides are TGTGCCAGCAGCCTGGACCATCAGGGGGCAAACTCACCCCTCCACTTT.

There are a few counts of this clonotype. The J gene is TRBJ2-7, the V gene TRBV28; D remains unclear. V lost 10 bases and J 2 bases, leaving 18 bases between the germline ends. This CDR3 is built from 14 residues. Looked up from germline, CDR1 is MDHEN and CDR2 is SYDVKM. DNA of the CDR3: TGTGCCACCAAAAGCCTGGTTGTCGCCTACGAGCAGTACTTC. Protein product: CATKSLVVAYEQYF.

The table lists this clonotype with a count of one. J is TRBJ2-1 and V is TRBV27; tentatively, D is TRBD2 (6 bases). Trimming stripped 6 bases from V and 1 base from J, with 22 bases between. CDR1 and CDR2 from the germline V gene are MNHEY and SMNVEV (reference sequence). This CDR3 is built from 18 residues. The CDR3 here is CASRGGGIQRRSYNEQFF. In DNA, the CDR3 is TGTGCCAGCAGGGGGGGAGGTATCCAGAGAAGGTCCTACAATGAGCAGTTCTTC.

A few counts support this clonotype. The V call is TRBV5-6, the J call TRBJ1-5; 7 bases are shared with TRBD1. With 3 bases clipped from V and 2 bases from J, the junction kept 11 bases outside the gene matches. CDR1 and CDR2 (germline): SGHDT, YYEEEE. The length of the CDR3 is 17 residues. The CDR3 region is CASSSTLDRWGNQPQHF. The DNA for the CDR3 is TGTGCCAGCAGCTCAACACTGGACAGGTGGGGCAATCAGCCCCAGCATTTT.

This sequence joins TRBV28 and TRBJ2-3, with D possibly TRBD1 on 5 matching bases. Germline loops: CDR1 MDHEN, CDR2 SYDVKM. The CDR3 has 11 residues. V was clipped by 11 bases and J by 6 bases, with 12 bases between them. The CDR3 loop is CAARASDTQYF. The CDR3 DNA follows: TGTGCCGCCAGGGCCTCTGATACGCAGTATTTT.

This clonotype occurred a few times. This chain joins TRBV7-2 and TRBJ2-5; 7 bases map to TRBD2. Looked up from germline, CDR1 is SGHTA and CDR2 is FQGNSA. There are 14 residues in the CDR3. Trimming at V came to 3 bases and at J to 5 bases, leaving 6 bases not matched to a gene. This CDR3 is CASSLSGTGETQYF. The CDR3 DNA is TGTGCCAGCAGCTTGAGCGGGACGGGTGAGACCCAGTACTTC.

This clonotype was observed a handful of times. J is TRBJ2-1 and V is TRBV11-2; D not resolved. Per germline, CDR1 SGHAT and CDR2 FQNNGV. Trimming took off 0 bases at V and 9 bases at J, with 12 bases between the two ends. CDR3 length: 14 amino acids. This CDR3 is CASSLDSNMGEQFF. For the CDR3, the DNA is TGTGCCAGCAGCTTAGATTCCAATATGGGTGAGCAGTTCTTC.

This clonotype has a handful of counts. CDR3 in amino acids: CASSTQDRAVETQYF. The CDR3, as DNA: TGTGCCAGCAGCACCCAGGACAGGGCGGTAGAGACCCAGTACTTC. This chain links TRBV11-2 with TRBJ2-5, with 8 bases aligning to TRBD1. Germline CDR1 is SGHAT and CDR2 is FQNNGV. This CDR3 comprises 15 residues. With V trimmed by 5 bases and J by 4 bases, 9 bases remained unmatched.

This clonotype was seen more than once but under ten times. The chain couples TRBV6-1 to TRBJ2-5, with TRBD2 identical over 10 bases. Trimming took 8 bases from V and 5 from J; bases not matched to a gene: 11. Germline CDR1 MNHNS, CDR2 SASEGT. The CDR3 spans 15 residues. The CDR3 reads CASGPSGSLRETQYF. CDR3 sequence (DNA): TGTGCCAGCGGGCCTAGCGGGAGTCTCCGGGAGACCCAGTACTTC.

This clonotype was seen a few times. The chain combines TRBV2 with TRBJ2-3; D tentatively fits TRBD1 or TRBD2 (5 bases each). V was pared by 6 bases and J by 10 bases, with 23 bases between. The CDR3 sequence is 15 residues long. Germline-derived CDR1 and CDR2 are SNHLY and FYNNEI. CDR3 DNA sequence: TGTGCCAGCAGGGGGCGGACTCTTTTGGTCCCCGCGCAGTATTTT. Translating gives CASRGRTLLVPAQYF.

The V call is TRBV5-1, the J call TRBJ2-3, with 9 bases matching TRBD1. CDR1 and CDR2 (germline): SGHRS, YFSETQ. The CDR3 is made up of 16 amino acids. The V segment lost 3 bases and the J segment 0 bases; nucleotides outside the gene matches: 5. In DNA, the CDR3 is TGCGCCAGCAGCTCGGACAGGGGAACTAGCACAGATACGCAGTATTTT. It is translated as CASSSDRGTSTDTQYF.

This clonotype has just a few counts. The chain has TRBV14 and TRBJ2-3; 11 bases fit TRBD2. Germline CDR1 reads SGHDN; CDR2 reads FVKESK. J was trimmed by 1 base and V by 1 base; bases with no gene match: 10. The CDR3 sequence is 19 residues long. The chain's CDR3 is CASSQGRLAGRGRTDTQYF. The CDR3 bases are TGTGCCAGCAGCCAAGGACGACTAGCGGGACGGGGTCGCACAGATACGCAGTATTTT. Based on the CDR3 plus reference TRBV14 and TRBJ2-3, the full variable domain is EAGVTQFPSHSVIEKGQTVTLRCDPISGHDNLYWYRRVMGKEIKFLLHFVKESKQDESGMPNNRFLAERTGGTYSTLKVQPAELEDSGVYFCASSQGRLAGRGRTDTQYFGPGTRLTVL.

This clonotype was found a few times. The chain uses TRBV28 and TRBJ1-5; 7 bases are a match to TRBD1. Trimming cost V 4 bases and J 4 bases; bases outside gene matches: 4. The CDR3 length is 14 residues. Germline CDR1 and CDR2: MDHEN and SYDVKM. The CDR3 protein is CASSSGTENQPQHF. CDR3 nucleotides: TGTGCCAGCAGTTCCGGGACAGAGAATCAGCCCCAGCATTTT.

The chain joins TRBV19 to TRBJ2-1; D is perhaps TRBD2 (6 bases). Germline loops: CDR1 LNHDA, CDR2 SQIVND (reference sequence). The CDR3 is 15 amino acids. Trimming shortened V by 4 bases and J by 9 bases, and 19 bases separated the two germline ends. CDR3 amino acids: CASSSPSAFSSEQFF. The CDR3 DNA reads TGTGCCAGTAGTAGTCCTAGCGCCTTTTCATCTGAGCAGTTCTTC.

This clonotype was counted a few times. In DNA, the CDR3 is TGCAGTGCTACAGGGAAGGGGGCCTACGAGCAGTACTTC. Translated, it gives CSATGKGAYEQYF. This chain links TRBV20-1 with TRBJ2-7; a possible D gene is TRBD1 (6 bases). The CDR3 runs to 13 residues. V gave up 4 bases and J gave up 2 bases, with 12 bases separating them. Germline values: CDR1 DFQATT, CDR2 SNEGSKA (reference sequence).

This clonotype occurred a few times. This chain uses TRBV20-1 with TRBJ1-2, with a weak D call TRBD1 (6 bases). Between the trimmed V and J ends, which lost 5 bases and 8 bases, there was a span of 12 bases. There are 11 residues in the CDR3. Germline assignment: CDR1 DFQATT and CDR2 SNEGSKA (reference sequence). The DNA for the CDR3 is TGCAGTGCTCACAGGGTGGACGGCTACACCTTC. This encodes CSAHRVDGYTF.

The chain is built from TRBV12-3 or TRBV12-4 and TRBJ2-1, with 8 bases fitting TRBD2. The CDR3 is 16 residues long. V shed 2 bases, J shed 3 bases, and the junction held 6 bases outside the gene matches. In nucleotides, the CDR3 is TGTGCCAGCAGTTTATCATCCGGGAGGGTCTACAATGAGCAGTTCTTC. Its translation is CASSLSSGRVYNEQFF.

V usage is TRBV7-9 and J usage is TRBJ2-1; 8 bases are a match to TRBD1. This CDR3 comprises 17 residues. Trimming cost V 1 base and J 0 bases; bases outside gene matches: 5. CDR1 SEHNR and CDR2 FQNEAQ come from the germline V gene (reference sequence). The CDR3 nucleotides read TGTGCCAGCAGCTTAGTTGGACAGGGCCACTCCTACAATGAGCAGTTCTTC. Translated: CASSLVGQGHSYNEQFF.

The sample holds a few counts of this clonotype. The V and J genes are TRBV28 and TRBJ2-3; 9 nucleotides line up with TRBD1. Germline lookup yields CDR1 MDHEN and CDR2 SYDVKM. Losses at the gene ends were 6 bases for V and 2 bases for J; bases not matched to a gene: 9. The CDR3 totals 16 residues. The chain's CDR3 is CASRRNTGGITDTQYF. In nucleotides, the CDR3 is TGTGCCAGCAGACGGAATACAGGGGGCATCACAGATACGCAGTATTTT.